This T cell receptor (beta chain) emerged from a study of molecular identifiers for immune sequencing clone quantification. Study outcomes and limitations: Beyond 20 RNA copies, clones held over 97% of effector molecules, compared with under 1% in naive cells.

The V gene's germline CDR1 is PRHDT and CDR2 FYEKMQ (reference sequence). Trimming cost V 1 base and J 4 bases, with 8 bases left between them. The CDR3 covers 14 residues. Bulk TCR library preparation followed previously described methods with listed TCR primers. MiXCR, applied by TCRdb to the PCR reads, yields one record per CDR3 protein. The data show under 650,000 distinct CDR3 sequences, roughly 21% seen once. The naive CD8 libraries originated from between roughly 18,000 and 1,100,000 sorted cells and drew on 10%, 30% or 50% RNA. The authors sorted naive CD8 T cells as CD8+CD4-CCR7+CD45RA+. This clonotype was counted only a few times. Its antigen is unknown.

The chain uses TRBV13 and TRBJ2-1; D ambiguous. The clonotype was recovered from a human donor in good health. Some libraries in this study had Jurkat cell RNA spiked in. Material: naive CD8+ T cells from blood, with Jurkat cell RNA spiked in. Indicated subset: FACS-sorted CD8+CD4-CCR7+CD45RA+ naive T cells. The chain's CDR3 is CASSLASDYNEQFF. CDR3 DNA: TGTGCCAGCAGCTTAGCCTCCGATTACAATGAGCAGTTCTTC. Drawing the rest from reference TRBV13 and TRBJ2-1, the complete variable domain is AAGVIQSPRHLIKEKRETATLKCYPIPRHDTVYWYQQGPGQDPQFLISFYEKMQSDKGSIPDRFSAQQFSDYHSELNMSSLELGDSALYFCASSLASDYNEQFFGPGTRLTVL.